This is a list of T cell receptor beta chains from one sample in a study of OX40 agonist ivuxolimab in advanced cancers. Only in-frame clones appear in the TCRdb table, and some are missing; sequencing was by immunoSEQ multiplex PCR. The sample records around 30,000 clones, about 80% being singletons. The sample consisted of CD4+ or CD8+ T cells sorted from blood, taken in a trial of the OX40 agonist ivuxolimab. These receptor sequences come from an adult with an advanced solid tumor such as melanoma, head and neck, liver or kidney cancer. Both conserved end residues are part of each CDR3. The D gene is left open where the match is weak. For some rows the clone size is stated as once, few or many, or as a class when expanded; others skip it.

v_call	clone_size	j_call	d_call	cdr3_nt	cdr3_aa
TRBV7-9	-	TRBJ1-6	TRBD1	TGTGCCAGCAGCCCCGTCAGGGGGATTTATAATTCACCCCTCCACTTT	CASSPVRGIYNSPLHF
TRBV11-2	-	TRBJ2-7	-	TGTGCCAGCAGCTTAATCGGCGAGCAGTACTTC	CASSLIGEQYF
TRBV6-1	-	TRBJ1-5	-	TGTGCCAGCAGTCCCCGGGGGGACAATCAGCCCCAGCATTTT	CASSPRGDNQPQHF
TRBV7-9	-	TRBJ2-2	-	TGTGCCAGCAGCGTATCAGGGGACTTCGGGGAGCTGTTTTTT	CASSVSGDFGELFF
TRBV4-1	-	TRBJ2-3	-	TGCGCCAGCAGCCTACGGACTGGGTCCCTCACAGATACGCAGTATTTT	CASSLRTGSLTDTQYF
TRBV7-6	-	TRBJ2-2	TRBD1	TGTGCCAGCACCTCGTGGACAGGGCTGGCCGGGGAGCTGTTTTTT	CASTSWTGLAGELFF
TRBV19	-	TRBJ2-3	TRBD2	TGTGCCAGGGTCCCCGAGCCGGGACCGAGGACTAGCGGGACCTACTCTAGCACAGATACGCAGTATTTT	CARVPEPGPRTSGTYSSTDTQYF
TRBV11-2	-	TRBJ1-1	-	TGTGCCAGCAGCCTAGGCTACCGGACTGAAGCTTTCTTT	CASSLGYRTEAFF
TRBV6-5	-	TRBJ2-2	-	TGTGCCAGCAGTTACTTTGTAGGGAACACCGGGGAGCTGTTTTTT	CASSYFVGNTGELFF
TRBV10-2	-	TRBJ2-1	-	TGCGCCAGCAGTGAGAATGGGGATGAGCAGTTCTTC	CASSENGDEQFF
TRBV7-9	-	TRBJ1-1	-	TGTGCCAGCAGCTTAGTACTGGGGAAGGCTGAAGCTTTCTTT	CASSLVLGKAEAFF
TRBV5-1	-	TRBJ2-7	-	TGCGCCAGCAGCTTTCCTTCGACCGGGGCTGCGGACTCCTACGAGCAGTACTTC	CASSFPSTGAADSYEQYF
TRBV5-4	few	TRBJ2-7	-	-	CASSWGGGNF
TRBV6-5	-	TRBJ1-2	-	TGTGCCAGCAGTTACTCAGGCACAACTTCTGGCTATGGCTACACCTTC	CASSYSGTTSGYGYTF
TRBV11-2	-	TRBJ2-2	-	TGTGCCAGCAGCCCCTCGGTTATCACGGCCGGGGAGCTGTTTTTT	CASSPSVITAGELFF
TRBV9	-	TRBJ2-3	-	TGTGCCAGCAGCGTAGAGCCGCGCACGGCCGTTCCAGATACGCAGTATTTT	CASSVEPRTAVPDTQYF
TRBV10-3	-	TRBJ2-3	-	TGTGCCATCAGTGAGGTTACAGGGTTAAGCACAGATACGCAGTATTTT	CAISEVTGLSTDTQYF
TRBV6-6	few	TRBJ1-6	-	TGTGCCAGCAGTTACCTTCAGGGCGGTAATTCACCCCTCCACTTT	CASSYLQGGNSPLHF
TRBV25-1	once	TRBJ1-4	-	TGTGCCAGCAGTGAAAATCGGGCAGGGGCAACTAATGAAAAACTGTTTTTT	CASSENRAGATNEKLFF
TRBV10-2	medium-sized	TRBJ1-1	-	TGCGCCAGCACGGCTGCCTGGGAGTCGGAAGCTTTCTTT	CASTAAWESEAFF
TRBV7-8	-	TRBJ1-1	-	TGTGCCAGCCGAGATCACCACACGATGAACACTGAAGCTTTCTTT	CASRDHHTMNTEAFF
TRBV5-5	-	TRBJ2-7	TRBD1	TGTGCCAGCAGCCAGGGACAGGGGAGCTCCTACGAGCAGTACTTC	CASSQGQGSSYEQYF
TRBV13	-	TRBJ2-1	TRBD1	TGTGCCAGCAGCTTTCAGACAGGGGCCTACAATGAGCAGTTCTTC	CASSFQTGAYNEQFF
TRBV5-4	-	TRBJ2-7	-	TGTGCCAGCAGCGGACGGACAGTGAGCTCCTACGAGCAGTACTTC	CASSGRTVSSYEQYF
TRBV4-1	-	TRBJ2-2	-	TGCGCCAGCAGCCAAGCGTATAACACCGGGGAGCTGTTTTTT	CASSQAYNTGELFF
TRBV10-3	-	TRBJ2-2	TRBD1	TGTGCCATCAGTGAGGGAGACAGGGCGAACACCGGGGAGCTGTTTTTT	CAISEGDRANTGELFF
TRBV2	-	TRBJ2-1	-	TGTGCCAGCAGGGGTTGGGGGGAATACTACAATGAGCAGTTCTTC	CASRGWGEYYNEQFF
TRBV7-2	-	TRBJ1-2	-	TGTGCCAGCAGCTCCGGGCAGATCTATGGCTACACCTTC	CASSSGQIYGYTF
TRBV5-4	-	TRBJ2-5	TRBD2	TGTGCCAGCAGTCGCTCGGGGGGCCAAGAGACCCAGTACTTC	CASSRSGGQETQYF
TRBV6-6	-	TRBJ1-5	-	TGTGCCAGCAGTACCGACACATACAATCAGCCCCAGCATTTT	CASSTDTYNQPQHF
TRBV27	-	TRBJ1-4	-	TGTGCCAGCAGACGCGAGGGCGCAACTAATGAAAAACTGTTTTTT	CASRREGATNEKLFF
TRBV9	few	TRBJ2-3	TRBD2	TGTGCCAGCAGCGCTGGGGGAGGGCCAGATACGCAGTATTTT	CASSAGGGPDTQYF
TRBV29-1	-	TRBJ2-5	-	TGCAGCGTTTGGCAGGGGGAGACCCAGTACTTC	CSVWQGETQYF
TRBV2	-	TRBJ2-7	-	TGTGCCAGCAGTGCCTCCCCCGGGTACGAGCAGTACTTC	CASSASPGYEQYF
TRBV6-5	-	TRBJ2-1	-	TGTGCCAGCAGTTACAATGGGGAGAATGAGCAGTTCTTC	CASSYNGENEQFF
TRBV4-1	-	TRBJ2-1	TRBD1	TGCGCCAGCAGCCTACAGGGGGCTTTCCTCTACAATGAGCAGTTCTTC	CASSLQGAFLYNEQFF
TRBV28	once	TRBJ2-6	-	TGTGCCAGCAGTACAACCAACGTCCTGACTTTC	CASSTTNVLTF
TRBV7-2	few	TRBJ2-2	TRBD1	TGTGCCAGCAGCTCTTGGTACCGACAGGGGGCGACCGGGGAGCTGTTTTTT	CASSSWYRQGATGELFF
TRBV5-4	few	TRBJ1-2	-	TGTGCCAGCAGCTTGGCCGGGACGGGCTATGGCTACACCTTC	CASSLAGTGYGYTF
TRBV19	few	TRBJ1-5	TRBD1	TGTGCCAGTAGTACCGGGACAGGGAGTTCTAGTCAGCCCCAGCATTTT	CASSTGTGSSSQPQHF
TRBV7-9	-	TRBJ2-3	TRBD2	TGTGCCAGCAGCGTACTAGCGGGGGGGCGGAGGGGCACAGATACGCAGTATTTT	CASSVLAGGRRGTDTQYF
TRBV6-5	-	TRBJ1-5	-	TGTGCCAGCAGAATCAGGGTTTATAGCAATCAGCCCCAGCATTTT	CASRIRVYSNQPQHF
TRBV9	-	TRBJ2-1	-	TGTGCCAGCAGCCTCCGGGCAGGAAGGTCCTACAATGAGCAGTTCTTC	CASSLRAGRSYNEQFF
TRBV9	-	TRBJ2-1	TRBD1	TGTGCCAGCAGCTCAGACAGGGCCTACAATGAGCAGTTCTTC	CASSSDRAYNEQFF
TRBV4-3	once	TRBJ2-7	TRBD2	TGCGCCAGCAGCCAAGAGAGCGGGGGGACCTACTACGAGCAGTACTTC	CASSQESGGTYYEQYF